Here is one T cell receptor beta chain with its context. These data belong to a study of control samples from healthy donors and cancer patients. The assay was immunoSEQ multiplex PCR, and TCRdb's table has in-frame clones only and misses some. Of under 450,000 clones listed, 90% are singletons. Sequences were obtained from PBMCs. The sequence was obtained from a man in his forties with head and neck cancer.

The CDR3, as DNA: TGTGCCAGCAGCTGGGGAACAGGGAGTGAGCAGTTCTTC. Translating it yields CASSWGTGSEQFF. V and J are TRBV5-6 and TRBJ2-1, with a possible D match to TRBD1 (6 bases). The length of the CDR3 is 13 residues. The germline V and J ends were trimmed by 3 bases and 9 bases, with 13 bases remaining between them. Per germline, CDR1 SGHDT and CDR2 YYEEEE.